This T cell receptor (beta chain) comes out of a study of cytomegalovirus exposure and HLA in healthy donors (dated by TCRdb to the late 2010s). As for the study more broadly: According to an earlier analysis of 450 to 650 of the donors, 150 million to 200 million T cells yielded some 120 million unique TCR beta sequences and 276 Gb of sequence data. Roughly 300 gigabases of sequencing data and around 85 million unique TCR sequences made up an early release that covered several hundred HLA-typed donors. Among the approximately 430 genotyped donors, around 81% belonged to the genetic ancestry cluster associated with self-reported Caucasian donors. The study aimed to test whether signatures of past pathogen exposure could be identified by cataloging public T cell receptors. Using immunosequencing, the study profiled T cell repertoires from 500 to 800 subjects and related those repertoires to cytomegalovirus serostatus. Along with the roughly 710-subject first cohort, a separate validation cohort of over a hundred different subjects was used. To predict cytomegalovirus infection status, the study combined high-throughput TCR immunosequencing, statistical association of individual TCRs with disease status, and machine learning. To study patterns of TCR occurrence, a later analysis re-analyzed previously published TCR beta repertoires from 600 to 750 donors and added high-resolution HLA genotyping. Rather than drawing on any new phenotypic data, the later analysis identified candidate immune exposures from TCR beta sequences and the way those sequences occurred across donors. An earlier analysis of approximately 580 of the donors used high-throughput TCR beta sequencing to judge whether each TCR beta V gene segment behaved as functional or pseudogenic. Donor age, sex, ethnicity and CMV serostatus were collected together with the repertoire data. In a later genetic analysis, genome-wide SNP genotypes for about 65% of the roughly 700 donors were used, and that subset was treated as a discovery cohort. All discovery cohort repertoires had been generated on a single sequencing platform. HLA typing covered class I and class II loci at four-digit resolution. Typing coverage differed by locus: A, B, C, DRB1 and DQB1 were typed in roughly 620-640 donors, DQA1 in approximately 520, DPA1 in approximately 610, and DPB1 in 472. A handful of DR-DQ haplotypes were handled as single units for association and clustering because linkage in the cohort was strong. Among approximately 370 genotyped donors of the cohort, an average of around 250,000 unique TCR beta nucleotide sequences was sequenced per donor, of which about 19% were non-productive. Points the paper makes about the study in general: Linkage disequilibrium might explain the correlated functional status among segregating V segments, but an unknown experimental factor could not be ruled out. Compared with equally common non-associated chains, HLA-associated TCR beta chains in a later analysis were more clonally expanded and had lower generation probabilities. A further reported finding was that TCR beta sequences accurately predicted the HLA-A and HLA-B alleles for most subjects in the first cohort. The only immune exposure information available for the cohort was CMV serostatus. Most TCR sequences were seen in very few donors, while some public TCRs were found in many individuals. Broadly in line with IMGT annotations, most TCR beta V segments showed up in productive rearrangements about 87% or about 30% of the time in an earlier analysis of approximately 600 of the donors. Strong co-occurrence of HLA alleles, especially DR and DQ, made assigning TCR associations to individual alleles difficult. The study listed 150 to 200 TCR beta chains as associated with cytomegalovirus. In vitro tests confirmed that a few of the cytomegalovirus-associated TCR beta chains recognize cytomegalovirus antigens. Compared with the approximately 600-donor mean, donors in an Asian-associated ancestry cluster had fewer N-insertions in productive TCRs, according to a later genetic analysis. This cohort had only TCR beta chains sequenced, and the lack of alpha or paired-chain data limited which features could be detected. Because HLA typing was missing for some donors at each locus, association tests included only the typed subset. A later analysis found that TCR association rates varied across HLA loci, with DRB1 alleles showing the most associated TCRs and HLA-C alleles the fewest. The authors suggested that the approach could potentially be extended to other disease states and immunological phenotypes. According to a later analysis, parvovirus B19, influenza, CMV and Epstein-Barr virus appeared linked to several top co-occurrence clusters. Because counts were too low, roughly 16 rarely observed V segments, including chromosome 9 orphons, were left out of the earlier analysis of 587 of the donors. Specific HLA alleles were associated with about 17,000 TCR beta sequences at a false discovery rate of 0.05 in a later analysis. An association between a missense DCLRE1C variant and V-gene and J-gene trimming of TCR beta chains was found in a later genetic analysis and replicated in an independent cohort. The presence/absence analyses assumed that sequencing depth was roughly uniform across donors, and that assumption may not be true. Some IMGT-functional V segments, including TRBV6-2 and TRBV6-3, could not be distinguished by the 87-base-pair reads and were therefore excluded. In a later analysis, most CMV-associated TCR beta chains were found to appear HLA-restricted, with HLA associations seemingly driven largely by CMV exposure. A group of highly shared sequence variants was considered likely to be a technical artifact of the sequencing pipeline. In both the original and validation cohorts, the classifier was reported to diagnose cytomegalovirus status with high specificity and sensitivity.

About this clone: Its antigen is still unknown. Base-call qualities are not available, and no considerably larger clone is one nucleotide away. This specimen includes other DNA sequences encoding the same CDR3.

Trimming removed 4 bases from V and 7 bases from J, leaving 11 bases between the germline ends. For CDR1 and CDR2, the germline V gene lists MRHNA and SNTAGT. The CDR3 spans 13 residues, from the cysteine through the phenylalanine. The CDR3 DNA has 39 bases and is translated from base 1. The cohort comprised around 700 healthy bone marrow donors. All cohort members were sampled while nominally healthy, although unrecorded immune exposures were likely present. The donor tested CMV seropositive, placing the donor among the approximately 310 seropositive members of the cohort. A peripheral blood sample was collected from each donor, and TCR beta sequencing was performed on peripheral blood mononuclear cells. The Qiagen DNeasy Blood Extraction Kit was used to extract genomic DNA from the blood cell samples. Library preparation was by the immunoSEQ multiplex PCR assay. A mixture of 60 forward primers for TCR Vbeta segments and 13 reverse primers for TCR Jbeta segments was used in the multiplex PCR. A multiplex PCR assay on genomic DNA amplified the CDR3 region of rearranged TCR beta genes. Amplified TCR beta libraries were sequenced as 87-base-pair reads on the Illumina HiSeq System. In the paper's pipeline: Across the 666 repertoires, a later analysis counted 60 million to 90 million unique TCR beta chains, 8.5 million to 12 million of which were shared by at least two donors. Raw reads were error-corrected and collapsed into unique sequences by a nearest-neighbor algorithm in which closely related sequences were merged to remove PCR and sequencing errors. CDR3 sequences were aligned to IMGT reference sequences to assign V, D and J gene segments. For a sequence to be retained, a match of at least six nucleotides was required to both a V gene segment and a J gene segment. A rearrangement counted as productive if the CDR3 had no stop codons and remained in frame with V and J, and every other rearrangement counted as non-productive. CDR3 was defined according to IMGT convention as the region running from the second conserved V-encoded cysteine to the conserved J-encoded phenylalanine. The earlier analysis of fewer than 750 of the donors excluded sequences that lacked an unambiguous match to a single V gene segment. An earlier analysis of over 450 of the donors classified V segments as functional when productive rearrangements were above 56.7% and as segregating when the standard deviation between donors was above 5%. To diagnose cytomegalovirus status from the catalog of TCR beta chain sequences, a statistical classification framework was built. V and J gene assignment, in a later analysis, came from comparing TCR nucleotide sequences with IMGT/GENE-DB human TR gene sequences. The TCRdist pipeline was used in a later analysis to assign CDR3 sequences and most-parsimonious VDJ recombination scenarios. In a later analysis, each TCR beta chain was defined by its CDR3 amino acid sequence together with its V-gene family, and reads lacking a unique V-gene family were excluded. To address suspected cross-contamination and a sequencing artifact, a later analysis removed roughly 640 highly shared, low-generation-probability nucleotide sequences. In a later analysis, a clonal expansion index was calculated for each public chain from normalized within-repertoire ranks of inferred template counts. In a later analysis, generation probabilities were computed with a VDJ recombination model fitted to out-of-frame rearrangements, and the resulting probabilities were checked against IGoR. In a later analysis, hypergeometric tests were used to score TCR-TCR, TCR-HLA and TCR-CMV co-occurrence, with a repertoire-size bias correction applied to TCR pairs. In a later analysis, false discovery rates were estimated by permuting HLA or CMV assignments 20 times. In a later analysis, co-occurring TCRs were grouped using DBSCAN, and TCRdist sequence similarity was added for clustering within HLA-allele-positive subsets. Repertoires with fewer than 30,000 or more than 120,000 public chains, plus five repertoires with anomalous nucleotide sharing, were excluded from co-occurrence clustering. TCRdb mirrors the immuneACCESS table, restricted to in-frame sequences. Some clones are absent from its copies; in checked studies, under half trace to an unresolved V gene, and the reason for the others is unknown. Clone size and V and J calls were adopted from that table, with D and trimming inferred from the DNA. In all, the sample holds 180,000 or so clones, and 60% to 80% of those were seen once. 11% to 15% of the sample goes to the ten largest clones.

The sample comprised PBMCs. The chain joins TRBV6-4 to TRBJ1-5, and perhaps TRBD1 as D gene, on 6 matching bases. The receptor comes from a man in his fifties or sixties in good health and CMV-seropositive. The sequenced DNA: TGTGCCAGCAGTGGGGGGCCGGCCCAGCCCCAGCATTTT. This is translated as CASSGGPAQPQHF.